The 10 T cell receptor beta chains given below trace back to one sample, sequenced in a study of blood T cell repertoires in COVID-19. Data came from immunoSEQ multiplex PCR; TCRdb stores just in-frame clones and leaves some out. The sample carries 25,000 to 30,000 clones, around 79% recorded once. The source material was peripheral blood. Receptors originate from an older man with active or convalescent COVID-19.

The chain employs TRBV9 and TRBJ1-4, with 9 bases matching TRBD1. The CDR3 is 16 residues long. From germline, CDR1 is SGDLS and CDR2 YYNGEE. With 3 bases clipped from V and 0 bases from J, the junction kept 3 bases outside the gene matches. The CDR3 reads CASSEQGATTNEKLFF. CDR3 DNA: TGTGCCAGCAGCGAACAGGGGGCCACAACTAATGAAAAACTGTTTTTT. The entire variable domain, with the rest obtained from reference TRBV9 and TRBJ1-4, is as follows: DSGVTQTPKHLITATGQRVTLRCSPRSGDLSVYWYQQSLDQGLQFLIQYYNGEERAKGNILERFSAQQFPDLHSELNLSSLELGDSALYFCASSEQGATTNEKLFFGSGTQLSVL.

The CDR3 DNA is TGTGCCAGTAGTTTTACCACGAACAGGGGGCGAGGGGGCAATCAGCCCCAGCATTTT. It encodes CASSFTTNRGRGGNQPQHF. The chain is built from TRBV19 and TRBJ1-5; the match to TRBD1 covers 9 bases. The trim removed 5 bases at V and 2 bases at J, leaving 16 bases unmatched. Germline-derived CDR1 and CDR2 are LNHDA and SQIVND (reference sequence). The CDR3 has 19 residues. The whole variable domain, remainder taken from reference TRBV19 and TRBJ1-5, is DGGITQSPKYLFRKEGQNVTLSCEQNLNHDAMYWYRQDPGQGLRLIYYSQIVNDFQKGDIAEGYSVSREKKESFPLTVTSAQKNPTAFYLCASSFTTNRGRGGNQPQHFGDGTRLSIL.

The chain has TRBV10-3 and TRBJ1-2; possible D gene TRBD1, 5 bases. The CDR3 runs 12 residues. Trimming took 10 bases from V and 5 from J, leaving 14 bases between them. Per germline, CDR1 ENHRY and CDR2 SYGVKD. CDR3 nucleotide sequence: TGTGCCACACGTAGGGGCCAGTATGGCTACACCTTC. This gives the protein CATRRGQYGYTF.

The CDR3 region has the DNA TGTGCCAGCAGCGTTGGGACACCTAACTATGGCTACACCTTC. This gives the protein CASSVGTPNYGYTF. The chain uses TRBV9 and TRBJ1-2, with a tentative D call TRBD1 (6 bases). Trimming removed 2 bases at V and 0 bases at J, with 8 bases between. Germline V lookup: CDR1 SGDLS, CDR2 YYNGEE. The CDR3 has 14 residues.

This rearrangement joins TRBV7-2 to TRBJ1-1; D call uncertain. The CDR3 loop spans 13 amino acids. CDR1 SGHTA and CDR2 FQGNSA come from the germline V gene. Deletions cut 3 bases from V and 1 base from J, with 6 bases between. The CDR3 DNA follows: TGTGCCAGCAGCTTCCAGCGGAACACTGAAGCTTTCTTT. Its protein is CASSFQRNTEAFF. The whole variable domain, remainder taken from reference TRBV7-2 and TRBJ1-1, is GAGVSQSPSNKVTEKGKDVELRCDPISGHTALYWYRQSLGQGLEFLIYFQGNSAPDKSGLPSDRFSAERTGGSVSTLTIQRTQQEDSAVYLCASSFQRNTEAFFGQGTRLTVV.

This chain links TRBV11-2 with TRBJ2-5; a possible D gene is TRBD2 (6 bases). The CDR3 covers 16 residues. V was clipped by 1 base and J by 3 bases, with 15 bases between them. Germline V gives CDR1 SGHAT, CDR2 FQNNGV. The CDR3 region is CASSLGVAVGEETQYF. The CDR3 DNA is TGTGCCAGCAGCTTAGGGGTAGCGGTAGGAGAAGAGACCCAGTACTTC.

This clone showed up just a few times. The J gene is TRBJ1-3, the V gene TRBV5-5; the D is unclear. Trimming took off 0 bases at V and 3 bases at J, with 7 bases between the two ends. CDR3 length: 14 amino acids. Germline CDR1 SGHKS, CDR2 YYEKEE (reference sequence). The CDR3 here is CASSLVTNGNTIYF. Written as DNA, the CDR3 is TGTGCCAGCAGCTTGGTCACAAATGGAAACACCATATATTTT.

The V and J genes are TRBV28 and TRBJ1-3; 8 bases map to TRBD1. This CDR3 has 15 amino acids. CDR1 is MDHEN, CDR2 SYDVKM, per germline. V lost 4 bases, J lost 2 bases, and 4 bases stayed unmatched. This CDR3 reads CASSSWDRTGNTIYF. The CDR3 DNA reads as TGTGCCAGCAGTTCCTGGGACAGGACTGGAAACACCATATATTTT.

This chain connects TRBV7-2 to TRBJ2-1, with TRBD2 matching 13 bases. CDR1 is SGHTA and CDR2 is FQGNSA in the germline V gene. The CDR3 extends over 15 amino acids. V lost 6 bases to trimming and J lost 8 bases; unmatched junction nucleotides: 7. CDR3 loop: CASRSLAGGLYEQFF. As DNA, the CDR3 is TGTGCCAGCAGATCACTAGCGGGGGGGTTATATGAGCAGTTCTTC.

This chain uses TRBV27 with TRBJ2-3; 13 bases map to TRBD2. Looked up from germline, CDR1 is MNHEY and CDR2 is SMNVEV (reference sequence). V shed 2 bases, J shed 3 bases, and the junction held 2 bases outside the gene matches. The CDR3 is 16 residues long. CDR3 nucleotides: TGTGCCAGCAGTTTAAGGACTAGCGGGAGAACAGATACGCAGTATTTT. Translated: CASSLRTSGRTDTQYF.